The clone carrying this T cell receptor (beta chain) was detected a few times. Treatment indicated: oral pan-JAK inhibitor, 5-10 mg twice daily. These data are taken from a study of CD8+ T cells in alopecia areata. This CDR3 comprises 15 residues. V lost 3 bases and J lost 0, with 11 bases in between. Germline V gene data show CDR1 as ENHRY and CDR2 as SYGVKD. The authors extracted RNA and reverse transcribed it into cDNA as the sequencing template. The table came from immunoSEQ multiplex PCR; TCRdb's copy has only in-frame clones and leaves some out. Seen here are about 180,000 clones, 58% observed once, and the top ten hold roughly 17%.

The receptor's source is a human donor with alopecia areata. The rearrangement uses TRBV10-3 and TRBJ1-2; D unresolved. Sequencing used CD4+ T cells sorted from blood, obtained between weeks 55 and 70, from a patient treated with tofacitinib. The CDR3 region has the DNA TGTGCCATCAGTGATAGTATCCGAGCTAACTATGGCTACACCTTC. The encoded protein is CAISDSIRANYGYTF.